The rows below give T cell receptor beta chains drawn from one sample of a study of blood T cell repertoires in COVID-19. Sequencing was performed with immunoSEQ multiplex PCR; in TCRdb, only in-frame clones are kept and a portion is missing. The sample has hundreds of thousands of clones, around 83% seen once. Sequenced input: peripheral blood. All receptors derive from a woman between 45 and 65 years old with acute or convalescent COVID-19. Both conserved end residues are trimmed from each CDR3. D genes are given only for firm matches.

CDR3 protein: SADSYNEQF
V gene: TRBV29-1
D gene: .
J gene: TRBJ2-1

CDR3 protein: ASSVGAGRGYT
V gene: TRBV9
D gene: .
J gene: TRBJ1-2

CDR3 protein: ASNVGSASGSGYT
V gene: TRBV19
D gene: .
J gene: TRBJ1-2

CDR3 protein: ASSWGQGEQY
V gene: TRBV28
D gene: .
J gene: TRBJ2-7

CDR3 protein: ASSDRNTEAF
V gene: TRBV10-1
D gene: .
J gene: TRBJ1-1

CDR3 protein: SVELAVYNEQF
V gene: TRBV29-1
D gene: TRBD2
J gene: TRBJ2-1

CDR3 protein: ATSDYDSLTDNYGYT
V gene: TRBV24-1
D gene: .
J gene: TRBJ1-2

CDR3 protein: ASSLRGLMNTEAF
V gene: TRBV28
D gene: .
J gene: TRBJ1-1

CDR3 protein: ASSAGGDNTGELF
V gene: TRBV5-1
D gene: TRBD2
J gene: TRBJ2-2

CDR3 protein: ASSASWVESYEQY
V gene: TRBV9
D gene: .
J gene: TRBJ2-7